This T cell receptor beta chain was identified during a study of shared clonotypes between healthy human individuals. Per germline, CDR1 SGHRS and CDR2 YFSETQ. The length of the CDR3 is 15 residues. J gave up 2 bases and V 4 bases, and 2 bases lay outside the gene matches. General study findings and limits: A handful of donors showed sharing of approximately 5% of naive CD4 clonotypes. What naive subsets generally showed was a larger estimated richness than memory subsets showed.

The healthy adult donors were HIV-negative and reported no recent acute infections or vaccinations. Original methodology: Junction-only sequences without quality scores were provided by ImmunoSEQ, so filtering was different. Measured with immunoSEQ multiplex PCR; TCRdb has only the in-frame clones, and not every one. That table supplies the V and J calls and clone size; D and trimming were determined from the DNA. This table has around 2.5 million clones, 93% appearing once. As regards this clone: Its antigen is unidentified. The sample carries other DNA sequences with the same CDR3.

The rearrangement links TRBV5-1 to TRBJ2-1, with 11 bases lining up with TRBD2. This TCR was sampled from a man younger than 30 in good health. Some clones in this sample may be carry-over from other donors' samples. The specimen was naive CD4+ T cells from PBMCs. Sample subset: CD45RA+ positively selected. CDR3 DNA: TGCGCCAGCAGCCCTAGCGGGAGGACCTACAATGAGCAGTTCTTC. Encoded protein: CASSPSGRTYNEQFF.